This T cell receptor beta chain stems from a study of low-dose radiotherapy and immunotherapy resistance in tumors. At least ten counts were recorded for this clonotype. First-strand cDNA used TRAV- and TRBV-specific primers, covering alpha and beta chains. PCR amplification of the TCRs was performed with Phusion for 20 PCR cycles, and it relied on a constant-region primer together with a V-primer adapter. One entry per CDR3 protein results from TCRdb running MiXCR on the reads. The sample has under 90,000 distinct CDR3 sequences, about 17% seen once. The time point: after trial treatment. Treatment given: LDRT plus nivolumab, ipilimumab, low-dose cyclophosphamide and aspirin (RACIN trial). The V gene's germline CDR1 is SEHNR and CDR2 FQNEAQ (reference sequence). The V gene lost 3 bases and the J gene lost 2 bases, with 4 bases spanning the gap. The CDR3 is made up of 13 amino acids.

The starting material was PBMCs, obtained after low-dose radiotherapy plus immunotherapy. The J gene is TRBJ2-2, the V gene TRBV7-9; D remains ambiguous. The TCR sequence derives from a male donor with prostate cancer. The CDR3 coding sequence is TGTGCCAGCAGCTTCAGAAACACCGGGGAGCTGTTTTTT. This translates into CASSFRNTGELFF.